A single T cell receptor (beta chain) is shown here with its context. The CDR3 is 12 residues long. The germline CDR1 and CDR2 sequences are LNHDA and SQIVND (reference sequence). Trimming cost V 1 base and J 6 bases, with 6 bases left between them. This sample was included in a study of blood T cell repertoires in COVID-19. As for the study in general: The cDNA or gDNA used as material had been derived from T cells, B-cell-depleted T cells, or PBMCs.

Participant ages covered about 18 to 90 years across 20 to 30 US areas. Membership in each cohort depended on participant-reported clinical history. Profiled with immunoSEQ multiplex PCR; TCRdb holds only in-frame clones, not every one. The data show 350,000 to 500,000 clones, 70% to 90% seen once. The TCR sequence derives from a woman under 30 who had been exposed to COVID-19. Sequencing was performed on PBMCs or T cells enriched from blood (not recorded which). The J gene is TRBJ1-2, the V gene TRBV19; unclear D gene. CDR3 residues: CASSIARDGYTF. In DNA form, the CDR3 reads TGTGCCAGTAGTATAGCCCGGGATGGCTACACCTTC.